The 4 T cell receptor beta chains given below trace back to one sample, sequenced in a study of blood T cell repertoires in COVID-19. Generated by immunoSEQ multiplex PCR, the TCRdb table keeps only in-frame clones and is missing some. The data contain about 50,000 clones, more than 70% of them seen just once; the ten biggest clones take up around 30%. The material sequenced was peripheral blood. Every receptor here comes from a woman of 80 years or more with acute or convalescent COVID-19.

A single count supports this clone. The chain couples TRBV6-5 to TRBJ1-6, with D maybe TRBD1 (6 bases). Germline CDR1 and CDR2: MNHEY and SVGAGI. V lost 9 bases and J 0 bases, leaving 9 bases between the germline ends. There are 14 residues in the CDR3. CDR3 sequence (DNA): TGTGCCAGTGACAGGACCTCCTATAATTCACCCCTCCACTTT. It encodes CASDRTSYNSPLHF.

The CDR3 DNA reads as TGCGCCAGCAGCCAAAAAGGACAGGGGGTTAGCTATGGCTACACCTTC. Encoded protein: CASSQKGQGVSYGYTF. V usage is TRBV4-1 and J usage is TRBJ1-2, with 10 bases matching TRBD1. Looked up from germline, CDR1 is MGHRA and CDR2 is YSYEKL. The CDR3 totals 16 residues. The J segment lost 4 bases and the V segment lost 2 bases, leaving 7 bases of the junction unmatched.

The genes are TRBV7-2 and TRBJ2-2; tentative D call: TRBD1 (6 bases). Germline CDR1 reads SGHTA; CDR2 reads FQGNSA. The CDR3 has 17 residues. V lost 2 bases, J lost 0 bases, and 13 bases lay in between. CDR3 region: CASSLSAWTANTGELFF. The CDR3 bases are TGTGCCAGCAGCTTATCGGCGTGGACAGCGAACACCGGGGAGCTGTTTTTT.

This chain links TRBV14 with TRBJ1-2, with D uncertain. The CDR3 extends over 13 amino acids. V was cut by 5 bases and J by 2 bases, with 9 bases left in between. Germline CDR1 reads SGHDN; CDR2 reads FVKESK. The CDR3 loop reads CASSFDGNYGYTF. CDR3 nucleotides: TGTGCCAGCAGCTTCGACGGGAACTATGGCTACACCTTC.